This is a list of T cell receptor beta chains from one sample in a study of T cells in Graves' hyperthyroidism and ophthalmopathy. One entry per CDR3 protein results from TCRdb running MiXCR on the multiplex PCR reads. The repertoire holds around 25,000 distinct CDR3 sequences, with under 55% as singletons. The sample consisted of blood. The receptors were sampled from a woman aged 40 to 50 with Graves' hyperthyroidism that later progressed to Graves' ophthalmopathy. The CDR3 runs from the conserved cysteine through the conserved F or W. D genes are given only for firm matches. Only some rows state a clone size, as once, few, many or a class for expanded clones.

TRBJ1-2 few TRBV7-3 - CASSFDYYGYTF TGTGCCAGCAGCTTCGACTACTATGGCTACACCTTC
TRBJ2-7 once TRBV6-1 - CASRDYEQYF TGTGCCAGCAGGGACTACGAGCAGTACTTC
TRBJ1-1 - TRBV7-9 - CASSQQSVGTEAFF TGTGCCAGCAGCCAACAATCGGTGGGGACTGAAGCTTTCTTT
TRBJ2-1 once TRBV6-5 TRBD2 CASSGLAGEQFF TGTGCCAGCTCTGGACTAGCGGGTGAGCAGTTCTTC
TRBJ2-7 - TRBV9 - CASSVEQGFTYEQYF TGTGCCAGCAGCGTAGAACAGGGCTTTACCTACGAGCAGTACTTC
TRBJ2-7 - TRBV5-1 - CASSFYICSAPQGTADEQYF -
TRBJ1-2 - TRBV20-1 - CSARVGSYGYTF TGCAGTGCTAGAGTGGGCTCCTATGGCTACACCTTC
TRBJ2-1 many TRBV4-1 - CASSHSRANEQFF TGCGCCAGCAGCCACTCCCGGGCGAATGAGCAGTTCTTC
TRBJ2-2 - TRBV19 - CASNRGLPGELFF TGTGCCAGTAACCGGGGTCTACCAGGGGAGCTGTTTTTT
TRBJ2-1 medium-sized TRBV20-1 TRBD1 CSASYVGTDPNEQFF TGCAGTGCTAGTTATGTAGGGACAGACCCCAATGAGCAGTTCTTC
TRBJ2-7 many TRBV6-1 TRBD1 CASSARAGTGADEQYF TGTGCCAGCAGTGCCCGTGCCGGGACAGGAGCCGACGAGCAGTACTTC
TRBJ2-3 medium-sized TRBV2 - CASRGTSSTDTQYF TGTGCCAGCAGGGGGACATCTAGCACAGATACGCAGTATTTT
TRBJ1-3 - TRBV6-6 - CASTGAGGNTIYF TGTGCCAGCACGGGGGCAGGGGGAAACACCATATATTTT
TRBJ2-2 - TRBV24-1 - CATSLWGTGELFF TGTGCCACCAGTCTATGGGGCACCGGGGAGCTGTTTTTT
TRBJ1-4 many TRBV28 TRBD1 CASSLSDRLNEKLFF TGTGCCAGCAGTTTATCGGACAGGTTAAATGAAAAACTGTTTTTT
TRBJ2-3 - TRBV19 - CASSTSRDYTDTQYF TGTGCCAGTAGTACATCCAGGGATTACACAGATACGCAGTATTTT
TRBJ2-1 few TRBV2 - CASSVTPNEQFF TGTGCCAGCAGTGTTACGCCCAATGAGCAGTTCTTC
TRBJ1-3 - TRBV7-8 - CASSYTGRSGNTIYF TGTGCCAGCAGTTATACAGGTCGCTCTGGAAACACCATATATTTT
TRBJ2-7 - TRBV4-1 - CASSQEGGGYYEQYF TGCGCCAGCAGCCAAGAGGGAGGAGGGTACTACGAGCAGTACTTC
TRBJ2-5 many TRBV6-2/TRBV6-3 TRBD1 CASRPPGQGKETQYF TGTGCCAGCAGGCCCCCGGGACAGGGTAAAGAGACCCAGTACTTC
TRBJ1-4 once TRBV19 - CASSTRRINEKLFF TGTGCCAGTAGTACAAGACGGATTAATGAAAAACTGTTTTTT
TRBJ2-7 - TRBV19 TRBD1 CASSTGTGREQYF TGTGCCAGTAGTACCGGGACAGGGCGCGAGCAGTACTTC
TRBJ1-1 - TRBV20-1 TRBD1 CSARDRGWTEAFF TGCAGTGCCCGGGACAGGGGGTGGACTGAAGCTTTCTTT
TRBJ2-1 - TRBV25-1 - CASSDGYYNEQLF TGTGCCAGCAGTGATGGGTATTACAATGAGCAGCTCTTC
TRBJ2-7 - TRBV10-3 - CASSFGGYEQYF TGTGCCAGCAGCTTCGGAGGGTACGAGCAGTACTTC